Listed below are T cell receptor beta chains from one sample, sequenced in a study of T cells after yellow fever vaccination. TCRdb used MiXCR to reprocess the 5' RACE reads, holding one entry per CDR3 protein. The sample lists some 300,000 distinct CDR3 sequences; around 11% were seen once. The material was CD4+ T cells sorted from PBMCs, obtained 45 days after the yellow fever booster vaccination. Source of these receptors: a young man who received the YFV17D yellow fever vaccine. The CDR3 runs from the conserved cysteine through the conserved F or W. Fields, in order: V gene, D gene, clone size, J gene, CDR3 protein, CDR3 DNA. D genes are given only for firm matches. Clone size appears in some rows only: once, few, many, or a class for an expanded clone.

TRBV6-6,TRBD2,few,TRBJ2-2,CASSRRGADTGELFF,TGTGCCAGCAGTCGGCGGGGGGCTGACACCGGGGAGCTGTTTTTT
TRBV30,NA,NA,TRBJ1-5,CAWRDGFNQPQHF,TGTGCCTGGCGGGACGGATTCAATCAGCCCCAGCATTTT
TRBV7-7,NA,few,TRBJ2-5,CASSLNGETQYF,TGTGCTAGCAGCTTAAACGGAGAGACCCAGTACTTC
TRBV9,NA,few,TRBJ1-1,CASSRDPSSGTEAFF,TGTGCCAGCAGCAGAGACCCGTCCTCGGGCACTGAAGCTTTCTTT
TRBV10-3,NA,once,TRBJ2-3,CAISVNQRSISTDTQYF,TGTGCCATCAGTGTGAATCAGCGTTCGATTAGCACAGATACGCAGTATTTC
TRBV7-9,TRBD2,many,TRBJ2-1,CASSLTSGANEQFF,TGTGCCAGCAGCTTGACGAGCGGGGCCAATGAGCAGTTCTTC
TRBV18,NA,NA,TRBJ1-3,CASSPLESGNTIYF,TGTGCCAGCTCACCACTAGAATCTGGAAACACCATATATTTT
TRBV7-3,NA,NA,TRBJ2-2,CASSLDLNTGELFF,TGTGCCAGCAGCTTAGACTTGAACACCGGGGAGCTGTTTTTT
TRBV19,NA,NA,TRBJ2-5,CASSRLATLETQYF,TGTGCCAGTAGCCGACTGGCAACCCTAGAGACCCAGTACTTC
TRBV9,NA,many,TRBJ2-4,CASSEQAGQAKNIQYF,TGTGCCAGCAGCGAACAGGCGGGCCAAGCCAAAAACATTCAGTACTTC